The T cell receptor beta chain described here comes from a study of T cell responses to AZD1222 COVID-19 vaccine. The table came from immunoSEQ multiplex PCR; TCRdb's copy has only in-frame clones and leaves some out. The sample records roughly 99,000 clones, approximately 90% being singletons. The TCR was taken from an adult who received the AZD1222 COVID-19 vaccine. Here the sequenced sample was peripheral blood, taken 28 days after the second AZD1222 dose.

The CDR3 sequence is CASSPRDRAYEAFF. DNA for the CDR3: TGTGCCAGCAGCCCACGGGACAGGGCGTATGAAGCTTTCTTT. The rearrangement joins TRBV5-5 to TRBJ1-1; the match to TRBD1 covers 9 bases. Germline V gene data show CDR1 as SGHKS and CDR2 as YYEKEE (reference sequence). Trimming removed 4 bases from V and 7 bases from J; junction bases left unmatched: 8. CDR3 length equals 14 residues.